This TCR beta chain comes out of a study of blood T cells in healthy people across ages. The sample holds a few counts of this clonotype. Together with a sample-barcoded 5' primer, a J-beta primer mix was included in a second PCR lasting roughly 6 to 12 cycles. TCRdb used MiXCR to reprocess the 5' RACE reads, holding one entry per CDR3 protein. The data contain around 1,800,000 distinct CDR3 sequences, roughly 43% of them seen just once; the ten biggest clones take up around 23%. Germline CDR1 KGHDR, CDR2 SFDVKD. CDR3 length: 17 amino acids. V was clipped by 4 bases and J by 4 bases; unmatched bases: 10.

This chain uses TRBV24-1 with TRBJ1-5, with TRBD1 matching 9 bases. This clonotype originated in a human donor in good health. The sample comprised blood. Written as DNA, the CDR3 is TGTGCCACCAGTGACCCCTCCGGGACAGGGCTAAATCAGCCCCAGCATTTT. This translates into CATSDPSGTGLNQPQHF.